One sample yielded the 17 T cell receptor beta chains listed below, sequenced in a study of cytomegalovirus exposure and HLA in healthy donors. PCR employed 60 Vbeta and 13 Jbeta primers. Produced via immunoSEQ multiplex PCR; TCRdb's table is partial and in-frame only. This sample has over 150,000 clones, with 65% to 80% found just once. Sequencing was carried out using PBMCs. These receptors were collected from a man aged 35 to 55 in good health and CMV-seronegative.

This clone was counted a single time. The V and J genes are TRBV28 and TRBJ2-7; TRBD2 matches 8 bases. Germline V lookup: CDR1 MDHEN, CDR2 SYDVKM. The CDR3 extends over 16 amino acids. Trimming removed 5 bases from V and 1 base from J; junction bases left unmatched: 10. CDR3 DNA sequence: TGTGCCAGCAGTCCGGGGGGGCTAGTGGCTTCCTACGAGCAGTACTTC. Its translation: CASSPGGLVASYEQYF.

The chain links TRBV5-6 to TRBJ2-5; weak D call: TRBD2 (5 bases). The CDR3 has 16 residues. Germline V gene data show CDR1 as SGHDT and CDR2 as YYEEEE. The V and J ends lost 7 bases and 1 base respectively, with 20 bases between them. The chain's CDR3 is CASLRAPTPSQETQYF. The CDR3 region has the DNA TGTGCCAGCCTGAGGGCCCCTACACCGAGCCAAGAGACCCAGTACTTC.

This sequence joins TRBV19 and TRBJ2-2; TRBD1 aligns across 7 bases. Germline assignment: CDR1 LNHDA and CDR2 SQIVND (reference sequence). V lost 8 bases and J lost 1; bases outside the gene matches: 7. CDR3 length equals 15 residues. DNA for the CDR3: TGTGCCAGTGGTTTTGGACAGGTGAACACCGGGGAGCTGTTTTTT. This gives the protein CASGFGQVNTGELFF.

The CDR3, as DNA: TGTGCCACGATATCAGGGCGCAATCAGCCCCAGCATTTT. Protein sequence: CATISGRNQPQHF. The V and J genes are TRBV6-1 and TRBJ1-5; D perhaps matches TRBD1 (5 bases). The CDR3 is 13 amino acids. Germline CDR1 and CDR2: MNHNS and SASEGT. Trimming took 10 bases from V and 2 from J, leaving 12 bases between them.

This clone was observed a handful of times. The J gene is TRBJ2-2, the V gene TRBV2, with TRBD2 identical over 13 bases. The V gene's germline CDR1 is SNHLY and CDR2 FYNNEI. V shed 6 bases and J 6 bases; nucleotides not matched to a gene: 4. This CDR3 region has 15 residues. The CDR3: CASSRTSGSSGELFF. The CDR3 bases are TGTGCCAGCAGCCGGACTAGCGGGAGCTCCGGGGAGCTGTTTTTT.

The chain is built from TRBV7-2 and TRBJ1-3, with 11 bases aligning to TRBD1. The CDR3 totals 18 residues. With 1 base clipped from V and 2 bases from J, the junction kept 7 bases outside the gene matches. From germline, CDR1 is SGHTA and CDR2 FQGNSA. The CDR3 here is CASSLVLGQGVTGNTIYF. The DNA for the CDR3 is TGTGCCAGCAGCTTAGTATTGGGACAGGGGGTGACTGGAAACACCATATATTTT. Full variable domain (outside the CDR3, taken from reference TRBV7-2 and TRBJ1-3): GAGVSQSPSNKVTEKGKDVELRCDPISGHTALYWYRQSLGQGLEFLIYFQGNSAPDKSGLPSDRFSAERTGGSVSTLTIQRTQQEDSAVYLCASSLVLGQGVTGNTIYFGEGSWLTVV.

The CDR3 protein is CASSFGGTGATEAFF. The CDR3 DNA reads as TGCGCCAGCAGCTTTGGCGGGACAGGGGCGACTGAAGCTTTCTTT. The V gene is TRBV5-1, the J gene TRBJ1-1; 10 nucleotides line up with TRBD1. V dropped 2 bases and J dropped 5; count of bases not matched to a gene: 6. CDR3 length: 15 residues. CDR1 SGHRS and CDR2 YFSETQ come from the germline V gene.

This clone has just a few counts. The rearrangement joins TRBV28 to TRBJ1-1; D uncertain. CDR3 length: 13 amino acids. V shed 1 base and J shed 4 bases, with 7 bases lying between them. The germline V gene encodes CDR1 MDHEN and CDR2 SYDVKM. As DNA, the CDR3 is TGTGCCAGCAGTTTATTTGGGCGCACTGAAGCTTTCTTT. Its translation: CASSLFGRTEAFF.

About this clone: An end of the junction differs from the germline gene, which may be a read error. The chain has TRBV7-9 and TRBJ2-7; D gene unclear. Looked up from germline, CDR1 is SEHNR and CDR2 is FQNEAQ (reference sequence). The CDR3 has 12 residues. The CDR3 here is CSSSLDGLKQYF. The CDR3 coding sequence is TGTTCCAGCAGCTTAGATGGGCTCAAGCAGTACTTC.

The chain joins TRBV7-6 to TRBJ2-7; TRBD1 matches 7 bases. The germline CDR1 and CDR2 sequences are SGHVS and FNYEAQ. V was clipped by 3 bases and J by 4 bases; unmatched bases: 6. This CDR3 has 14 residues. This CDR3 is CASSFEGAGYEQYF. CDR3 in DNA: TGTGCCAGCAGCTTTGAGGGGGCCGGATACGAGCAGTACTTC.

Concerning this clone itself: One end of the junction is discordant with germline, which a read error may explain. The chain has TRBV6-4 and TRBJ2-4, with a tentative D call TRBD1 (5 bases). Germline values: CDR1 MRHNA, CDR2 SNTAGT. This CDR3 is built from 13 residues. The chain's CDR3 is CASSSTERNSQYF. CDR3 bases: TGTGCCAGCAGCTCGACAGAGAGGAACAGTCAGTACTTC.

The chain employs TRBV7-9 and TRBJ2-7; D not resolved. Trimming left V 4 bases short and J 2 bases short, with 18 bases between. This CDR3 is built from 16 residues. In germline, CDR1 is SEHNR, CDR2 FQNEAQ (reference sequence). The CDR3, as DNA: TGTGCCAGCAGCTCCTCTTCTACAGTTCCCCCCTACGAGCAGTACTTC. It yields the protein CASSSSSTVPPYEQYF.

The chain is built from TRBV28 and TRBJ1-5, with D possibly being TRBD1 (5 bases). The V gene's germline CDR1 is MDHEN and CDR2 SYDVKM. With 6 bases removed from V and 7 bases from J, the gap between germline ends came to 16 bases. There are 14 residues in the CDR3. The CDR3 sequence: CASRVLLREQPQHF. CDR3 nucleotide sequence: TGTGCCAGCAGGGTTCTTCTCAGGGAACAGCCCCAGCATTTT.

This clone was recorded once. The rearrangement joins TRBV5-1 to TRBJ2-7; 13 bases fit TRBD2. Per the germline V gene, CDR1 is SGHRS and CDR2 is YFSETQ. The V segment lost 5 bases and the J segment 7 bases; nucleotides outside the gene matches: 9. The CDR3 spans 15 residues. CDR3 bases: TGCGCCAGCAGTTTACAGGGGGGACTAGCGGGGGAGCAGTACTTC. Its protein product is CASSLQGGLAGEQYF.

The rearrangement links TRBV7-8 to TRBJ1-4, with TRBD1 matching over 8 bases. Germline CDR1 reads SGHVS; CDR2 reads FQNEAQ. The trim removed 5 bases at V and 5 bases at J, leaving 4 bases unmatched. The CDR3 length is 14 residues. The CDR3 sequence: CASSQDRANEKLFF. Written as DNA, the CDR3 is TGTGCCAGCAGCCAGGACAGGGCCAATGAAAAACTGTTTTTT.

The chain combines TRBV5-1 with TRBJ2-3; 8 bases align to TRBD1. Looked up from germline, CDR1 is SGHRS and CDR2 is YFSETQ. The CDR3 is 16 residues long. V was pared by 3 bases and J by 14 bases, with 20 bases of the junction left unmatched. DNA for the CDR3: TGCGCCAGCAGCTCTCAGCAACCCGGACAGGGCCCTCCAGCGTATTTT. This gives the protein CASSSQQPGQGPPAYF.

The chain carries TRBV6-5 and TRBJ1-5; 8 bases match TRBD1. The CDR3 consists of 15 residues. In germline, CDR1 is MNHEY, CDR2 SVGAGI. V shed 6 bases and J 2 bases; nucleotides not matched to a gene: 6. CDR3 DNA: TGTGCCAGCAGCCCTCACAGGGGGGGCAATCAGCCCCAGCATTTT. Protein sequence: CASSPHRGGNQPQHF.